Described below is a single T cell receptor (beta chain) sequence and its context. Its specificity is unknown. This entry is derived from a study of cytomegalovirus exposure and HLA in healthy donors. Study-wide context: Among the roughly 400 genotyped donors, just over 80% were placed in the Caucasian-associated ancestry cluster.

Study-wide findings and caveats: Apparent HLA restriction characterized most CMV-associated TCR beta chains in a later analysis. In an earlier analysis, most TCR beta V segments were productive about 87% or about 30% of the time.

PCR primers comprised 60 Vbeta and 13 Jbeta primers. TCRdb's copy holds only in-frame clones and misses some; the assay was immunoSEQ multiplex PCR. The sample lists 150,000 to 200,000 clones; roughly four fifths were seen once. With 6 bases removed from V and 13 bases from J, the gap between germline ends came to 16 bases. The CDR3 runs 12 residues. The germline CDR1 and CDR2 sequences are MNHNS and SASEGT. This sequence joins TRBV6-1 and TRBJ2-4; perhaps TRBD2 as D (5 bases). The clonotype comes from a woman aged 35 to 49 in good health and CMV-seronegative. The specimen was PBMCs. The CDR3 DNA follows: TGTGCCAGCAGGGCCGGAGGTGGGGTCCAGTACTTC. This sequence encodes CASRAGGGVQYF.